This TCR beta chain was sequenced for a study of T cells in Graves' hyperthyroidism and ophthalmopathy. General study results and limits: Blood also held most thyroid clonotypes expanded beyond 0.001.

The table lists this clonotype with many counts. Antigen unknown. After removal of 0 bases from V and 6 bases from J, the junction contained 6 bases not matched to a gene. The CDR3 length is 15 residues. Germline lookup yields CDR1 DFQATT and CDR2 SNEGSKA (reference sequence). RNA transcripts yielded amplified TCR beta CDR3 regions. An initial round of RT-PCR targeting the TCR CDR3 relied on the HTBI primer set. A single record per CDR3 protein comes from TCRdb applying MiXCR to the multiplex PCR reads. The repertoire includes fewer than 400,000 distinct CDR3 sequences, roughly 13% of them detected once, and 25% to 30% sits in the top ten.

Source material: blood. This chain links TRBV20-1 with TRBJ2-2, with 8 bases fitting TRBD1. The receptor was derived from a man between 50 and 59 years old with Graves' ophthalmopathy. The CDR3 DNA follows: TGCAGTGCTAGAGATGTAGACAGGGGAGCCGGGGAGCTGTTTTTT. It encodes CSARDVDRGAGELFF.